Below are 7 T cell receptor beta chains sequenced from a single sample in a study of neurological immune-mediated disorders. Time point of the sample: longitudinal time-point 1 (baseline). TCRdb reprocessed the 5' RACE reads via MiXCR and lists one record per CDR3 protein. Counted here are tens of thousands of distinct CDR3 sequences, 3.2% occurring once; the ten biggest clones make up around 7.7%. Sequencing used PBMCs. Receptor source: an older woman with multiple sclerosis.

In its sample, this clonotype was seen many times. This chain connects TRBV20-1 to TRBJ2-7, with D maybe TRBD1 (5 bases). Germline loops: CDR1 DFQATT, CDR2 SNEGSKA (reference sequence). V lost 6 bases to trimming and J lost 6 bases, with 12 bases between them. The CDR3 is 11 residues long. CDR3 sequence: CSAAGQGEQYF. CDR3 DNA sequence: TGCAGTGCCGCAGGGCAAGGCGAGCAGTACTTC.

In its sample, this clonotype was seen many times. The V gene is TRBV6-5, the J gene TRBJ2-1; a weak D match, TRBD1 (6 bases). This CDR3 is built from 11 residues. The germline V and J ends were trimmed by 6 bases and 10 bases, with 10 bases remaining between them. The germline gives CDR1 MNHEY, CDR2 SVGAGI. CDR3 nucleotides: TGTGCCAGCAGGGATACAGGGGAGCAGTTCTTC. It yields the protein CASRDTGEQFF.

This clonotype was recorded at least ten times. CDR3 sequence: CASSLVPGASGNTIYF. DNA for the CDR3: TGTGCCAGCAGCTTAGTGCCGGGGGCGAGCGGAAACACCATATATTTT. The V gene is TRBV7-2, the J gene TRBJ1-3; D may be TRBD1 (6 bases). The CDR3 contains 16 residues. Trimming took 1 base from V and 4 from J, leaving 14 bases between them. CDR1 is SGHTA, CDR2 FQGNSA, per germline.

This clonotype appeared many times. J is TRBJ2-3 and V is TRBV29-1; D possibly corresponds to TRBD1 (5 bases). Trimming stripped 2 bases from V and 2 bases from J, with 14 bases between. Germline CDR1 SQVTM, CDR2 ANQGSEA. This CDR3 is built from 15 residues. The CDR3 DNA sequence: TGCAGCGTTGAACTCGGCAGGGCCAACACAGATACGCAGTATTTT. Residues: CSVELGRANTDTQYF.

This clonotype was detected many times. This chain joins TRBV5-1 and TRBJ2-2; D assignment may be TRBD1 or TRBD2 (5 bases each). The germline gives CDR1 SGHRS, CDR2 YFSETQ. V was pared by 2 bases and J by 3 bases, with 11 bases between. The CDR3 has 15 residues. In nucleotides, the CDR3 is TGCGCCAGCAGCTTAGAGGGGTTGGACACCGGGGAGCTGTTTTTT. This translates into CASSLEGLDTGELFF.

The table lists this clonotype with many counts. This sequence joins TRBV5-1 and TRBJ1-1, with a tentative D call TRBD1 (5 bases). There are 15 residues in the CDR3. The V end was cut by 4 bases, the J end by 0 bases, with 13 bases between. Germline loops: CDR1 SGHRS, CDR2 YFSETQ. CDR3 bases: TGCGCCAGCAGCATGGAGGGACGAGTGAACACTGAAGCTTTCTTT. Residues: CASSMEGRVNTEAFF.

This clonotype was detected ten times or more. The chain joins TRBV5-1 to TRBJ2-5; D gene ambiguous. The ends were cut back, 3 bases at V and 2 bases at J, with 14 bases in the middle. There are 15 residues in the CDR3. Germline values: CDR1 SGHRS, CDR2 YFSETQ. In DNA, the CDR3 is TGCGCCAGCAGCTCCGGGTCGCAAGGGCAAGAGACCCAGTACTTC. It translates to CASSSGSQGQETQYF.